A single count supports the clone carrying this T cell receptor (beta chain). This entry belongs to a study of blood T cell repertoires in COVID-19. Background on the study: The United States, Italy and Spain provided the acute and convalescent COVID-19 samples. PBMCs, B-cell-depleted T cells, or T cells provided the cDNA or gDNA that made up the material.

As processed by the authors: Amplification from reference gene primers served as the basis for estimated nucleated cell counts. The repertoire was sequenced with immunoSEQ multiplex PCR; TCRdb's copy has only in-frame clones and lacks some. D and trimming were read from the DNA, whereas the V and J calls and clone size are those reported in that table. Found here are over 250,000 clones, roughly 89% of them singletons; the top ten hold around 1.9%. This clonotype was obtained from a woman aged 55-75 years who had recovered from COVID-19. The sequencing sample was made of PBMCs or T cells enriched from blood (not recorded which).

The CDR3 is CASSSEGSYGYTF. CDR3 in DNA: TGTGCCAGCAGCTCCGAGGGCAGCTATGGCTACACCTTC. The chain recombines TRBV3-1 (or the pseudogene TRBV3-2) with TRBJ1-2; D is unresolved. This CDR3 is 13 amino acids long. Germline V CDR1 and CDR2: LGHDT, YNNKEL (reference sequence). V lost 5 bases to trimming and J lost 4 bases, with 11 bases between them.